This T cell receptor beta chain originates from a study of T-cell memory formation after mild COVID-19. Looking at the study overall: The study found TCR clusters largely donor specific.

General observations from the study: For contracting clones, CD4+ ones sat mainly in CM and EM, CD8+ in EMRA. Later expanders leaned toward CD4+, whereas clones contracting from day 15 to 85 were balanced CD4/CD8. Prior to infection, memory already included some responding clones, suggesting cross-reactive memory joined.

This clonotype was seen more than once but under ten times. Its matching antigen is unknown. Deletions cut 6 bases from V and 7 bases from J, with 13 bases between. CDR1 and CDR2 from the germline V gene are SGHKS and YYEKEE (reference sequence). There are 12 residues in the CDR3. TCRdb redid the calling of the 5' RACE reads with MiXCR, one entry per CDR3 protein. The sample records 270,000 or so distinct CDR3 sequences, 15% to 20% being singletons. The sequencing sample was made of PBMCs or a T cell subset sorted from them (not recorded which). The sequence was collected from a man younger than 35 who had mild COVID-19 (a few samples of this study predate the infection). Cell type and time point are not known. This rearrangement joins TRBV5-5 to TRBJ1-1; D is undetermined. The CDR3, as DNA: TGTGCCAGCACTGTAGTGGGCAATGAAGCTTTCTTT. Protein sequence: CASTVVGNEAFF. The full variable domain, its missing parts supplied by reference TRBV5-5 and TRBJ1-1, is DAGVTQSPTHLIKTRGQQVTLRCSPISGHKSVSWYQQVLGQGPQFIFQYYEKEERGRGNFPDRFSARQFPNYSSELNVNALLLGDSALYLCASTVVGNEAFFGQGTRLTVV.